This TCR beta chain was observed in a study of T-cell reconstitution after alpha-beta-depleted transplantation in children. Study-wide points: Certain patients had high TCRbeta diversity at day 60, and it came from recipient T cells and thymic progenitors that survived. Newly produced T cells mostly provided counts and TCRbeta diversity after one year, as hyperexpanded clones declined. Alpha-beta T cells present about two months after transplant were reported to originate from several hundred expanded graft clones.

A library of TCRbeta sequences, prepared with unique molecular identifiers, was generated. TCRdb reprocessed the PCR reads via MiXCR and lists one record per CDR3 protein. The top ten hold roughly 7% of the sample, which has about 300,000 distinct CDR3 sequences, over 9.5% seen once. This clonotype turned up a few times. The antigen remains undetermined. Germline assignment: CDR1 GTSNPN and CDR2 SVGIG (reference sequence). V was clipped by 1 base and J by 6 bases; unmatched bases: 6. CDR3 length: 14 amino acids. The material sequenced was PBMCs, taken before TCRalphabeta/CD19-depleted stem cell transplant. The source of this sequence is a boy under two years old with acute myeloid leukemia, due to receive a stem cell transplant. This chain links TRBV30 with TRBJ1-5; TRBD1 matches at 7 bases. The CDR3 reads CAWSGDRGLQPQHF. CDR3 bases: TGTGCCTGGAGTGGGGACAGAGGGCTTCAGCCCCAGCATTTT.